This entry describes one T cell receptor (beta chain). This clone was seen just once. Its antigen is still unknown. No base quality values were provided; no much bigger clone lies one nucleotide off. These data are taken from a study of blood T cell repertoires in COVID-19 (dated by TCRdb to about 2020). Looking at the study overall: Samples from collaborators originated in the United States, Italy and Spain and spanned both the acute and convalescent phases of COVID-19. Where HLA class I and class II types were available, the types were taken from metadata supplied by the sample provider, not from assay-based typing. The samples were drawn from two sources: the first 160 participants of the ongoing ImmuneRACE study, and 1,000 to 1,500 subjects contributed by 6 global collaborators. The prospective study material was composed of cDNA or gDNA derived from T cells, B-cell-depleted T cells, or PBMCs. The dataset comprised deeply sampled blood TCRbeta repertoires from subjects exposed to, actively infected with, or recovered from COVID-19. The repertoires were released in a freely available public database intended as a resource for research on the immune response to SARS-CoV-2. A de-identified subject ID, COVID-19 status, age in years and sex were almost always included in the sample metadata.

The paper's findings and limits, for the study overall: Clinical and demographic metadata were provided uncurated, with the amount varying by source and participant.

Whole blood was collected in K2EDTA tubes by collaborating institutions according to the institutions' own protocols. For TCRbeta analysis, collaborators shipped samples as frozen whole blood, isolated PBMCs, or DNA extracted from either of those sample types. V is pruned by 3 bases and J by 8 bases, leaving 2 bases of the junction without a gene match. The CDR3 starts with the cysteine, ends with the phenylalanine, and has 13 residues. The sequence is cut down to CDR3 DNA, 39 bases in frame from base 1. The immunoSEQ Assay, a bias-controlled multiplex PCR, was used to amplify TCRbeta CDR3 regions from genomic DNA. The authors processed their data as follows. The number of nucleated cells in each sample was estimated by amplification of reference gene primers within the assay. To quantify the absolute abundance of each unique TCRbeta CDR3 rearrangement, sequence reads were collapsed and filtered. For each sample, productive Simpson clonality was calculated as the square root of Simpson's diversity index over productive rearrangements. TCRdb mirrors the immuneACCESS table, restricted to in-frame sequences. Some clones are absent from its copies; in checked studies, under half trace to an unresolved V gene, and the reason for the others is unknown. V, J and clone size reflect that table, while D and trimming were determined from the DNA. The sample has around 150,000 clones on record, 87% of them singletons. Together, the top ten hold about 4% of the sample.

This clonotype originated in an older woman with active or convalescent COVID-19. Sequences were obtained from peripheral blood. The rearranged chain carries TRBV12-3 or TRBV12-4 and TRBJ1-4, and TRBD1 matches 8 of the central bases. Read as DNA, the sequence is TGTGCCAGCAGTTTTGGACAGGGAGAAAAACTGTTTTTT. Its translation reads: CASSFGQGEKLFF.